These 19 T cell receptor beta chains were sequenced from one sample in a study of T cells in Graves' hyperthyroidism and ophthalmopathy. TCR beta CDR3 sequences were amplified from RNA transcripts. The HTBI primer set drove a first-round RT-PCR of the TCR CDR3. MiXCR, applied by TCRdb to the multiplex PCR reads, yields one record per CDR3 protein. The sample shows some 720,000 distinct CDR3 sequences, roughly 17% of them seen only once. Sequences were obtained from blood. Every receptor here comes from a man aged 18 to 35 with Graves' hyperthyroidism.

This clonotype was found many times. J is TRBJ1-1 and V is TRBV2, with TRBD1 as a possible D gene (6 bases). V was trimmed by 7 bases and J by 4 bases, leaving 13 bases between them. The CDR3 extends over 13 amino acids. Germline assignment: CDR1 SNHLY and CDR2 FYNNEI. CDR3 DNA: TGTGCCAGCATGAGAGGGGGAGGCACTGAAGCTTTCTTT. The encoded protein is CASMRGGGTEAFF.

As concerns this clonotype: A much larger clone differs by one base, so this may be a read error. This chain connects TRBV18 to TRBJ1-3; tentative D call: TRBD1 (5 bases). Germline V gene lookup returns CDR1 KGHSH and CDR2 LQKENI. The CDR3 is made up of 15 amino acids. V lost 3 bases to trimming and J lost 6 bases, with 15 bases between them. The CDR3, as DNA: TGTGCCAGCTCACCGATCGATGGGGCTGAAAACACCATATATTTT. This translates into CASSPIDGAENTIYF.

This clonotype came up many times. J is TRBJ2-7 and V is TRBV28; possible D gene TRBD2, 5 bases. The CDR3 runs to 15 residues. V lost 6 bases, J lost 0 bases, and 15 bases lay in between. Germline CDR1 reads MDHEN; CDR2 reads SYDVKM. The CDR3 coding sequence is TGTGCCAGCAGACCCGCGGGTCACCGCTCCTACGAGCAGTACTTC. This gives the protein CASRPAGHRSYEQYF. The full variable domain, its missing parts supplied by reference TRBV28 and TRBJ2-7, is DVKVTQSSRYLVKRTGEKVFLECVQDMDHENMFWYRQDPGLGLRLIYFSYDVKMKEKGDIPEGYSVSREKKERFSLILESASTNQTSMYLCASRPAGHRSYEQYFGPGTRLTVT.

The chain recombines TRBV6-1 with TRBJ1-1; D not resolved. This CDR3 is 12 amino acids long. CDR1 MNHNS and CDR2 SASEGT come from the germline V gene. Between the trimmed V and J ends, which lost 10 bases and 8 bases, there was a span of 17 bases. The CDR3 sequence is CATCQDQSEAFF. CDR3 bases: TGTGCCACCTGCCAAGATCAGAGCGAAGCTTTCTTT.

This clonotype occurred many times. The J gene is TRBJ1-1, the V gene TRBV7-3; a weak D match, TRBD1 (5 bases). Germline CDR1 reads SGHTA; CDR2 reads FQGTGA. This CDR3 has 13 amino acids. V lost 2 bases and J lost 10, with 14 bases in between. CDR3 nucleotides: TGTGCCAGCAGCTTATCAGGGCAGGGCCCAGCTTTCTTT. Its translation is CASSLSGQGPAFF.

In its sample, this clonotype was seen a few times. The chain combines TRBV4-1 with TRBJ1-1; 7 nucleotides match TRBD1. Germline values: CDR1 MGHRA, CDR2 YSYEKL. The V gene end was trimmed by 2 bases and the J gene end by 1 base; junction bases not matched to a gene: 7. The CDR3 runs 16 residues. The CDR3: CASSQFPRGRNTEAFF. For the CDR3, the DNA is TGCGCCAGCAGCCAATTCCCCAGGGGGAGGAACACTGAAGCTTTCTTT.

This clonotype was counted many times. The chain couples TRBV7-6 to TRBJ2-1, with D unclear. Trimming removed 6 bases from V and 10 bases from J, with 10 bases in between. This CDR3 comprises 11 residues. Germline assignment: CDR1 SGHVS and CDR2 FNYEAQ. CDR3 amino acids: CASRVGREQFF. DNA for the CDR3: TGTGCCAGCAGAGTAGGGCGCGAGCAGTTCTTC. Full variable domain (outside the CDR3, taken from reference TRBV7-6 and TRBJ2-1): GAGVSQSPRYKVTKRGQDVALRCDPISGHVSLYWYRQALGQGPEFLTYFNYEAQQDKSGLPNDRFSAERPEGSISTLTIQRTEQRDSAMYRCASRVGREQFFGPGTRLTVL.

CDR3 residues: CASSTDAEAFF. The CDR3 nucleotides read TGTGCCAGTAGTACCGACGCTGAAGCTTTCTTT. The V and J genes are TRBV19 and TRBJ1-1; no reliable D call. V gave up 4 bases and J gave up 6 bases, with 6 bases separating them. Germline values: CDR1 LNHDA, CDR2 SQIVND (reference sequence). The CDR3 spans 11 residues.

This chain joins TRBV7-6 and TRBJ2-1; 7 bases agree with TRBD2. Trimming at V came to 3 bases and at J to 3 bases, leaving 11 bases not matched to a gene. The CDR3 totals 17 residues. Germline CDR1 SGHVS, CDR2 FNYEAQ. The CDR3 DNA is TGTGCCAGCAGCTTCGGTCTCGGCGGGAGCCTCTACAATGAGCAGTTCTTC. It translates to CASSFGLGGSLYNEQFF.

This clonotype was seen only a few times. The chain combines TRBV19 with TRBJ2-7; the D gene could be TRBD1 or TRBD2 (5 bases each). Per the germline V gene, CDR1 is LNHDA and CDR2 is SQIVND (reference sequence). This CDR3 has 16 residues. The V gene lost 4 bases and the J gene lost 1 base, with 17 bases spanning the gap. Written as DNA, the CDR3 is TGTGCCAGTAGTAACCGGGGACGGCGCGGGTCCTACGAGCAGTACTTC. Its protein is CASSNRGRRGSYEQYF. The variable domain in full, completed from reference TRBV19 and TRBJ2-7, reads DGGITQSPKYLFRKEGQNVTLSCEQNLNHDAMYWYRQDPGQGLRLIYYSQIVNDFQKGDIAEGYSVSREKKESFPLTVTSAQKNPTAFYLCASSNRGRRGSYEQYFGPGTRLTVT.

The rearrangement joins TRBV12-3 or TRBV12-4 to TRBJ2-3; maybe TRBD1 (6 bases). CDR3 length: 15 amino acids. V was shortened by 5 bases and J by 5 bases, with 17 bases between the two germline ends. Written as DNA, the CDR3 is TGTGCCAGCAGTGGTTACAGGGCCCACATAGATACGCAGTATTTT. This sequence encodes CASSGYRAHIDTQYF.

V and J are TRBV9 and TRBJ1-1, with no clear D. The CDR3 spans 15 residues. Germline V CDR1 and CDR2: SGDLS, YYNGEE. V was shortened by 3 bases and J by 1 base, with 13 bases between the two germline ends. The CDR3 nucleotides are TGTGCCAGCAGCGATGACACGGGTCGGAACACTGAAGCTTTCTTT. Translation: CASSDDTGRNTEAFF.

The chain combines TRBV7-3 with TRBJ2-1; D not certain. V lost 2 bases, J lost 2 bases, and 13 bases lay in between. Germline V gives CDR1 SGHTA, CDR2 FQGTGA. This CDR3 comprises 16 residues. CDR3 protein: CASSLGPPHPYNEQFF. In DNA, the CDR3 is TGTGCCAGCAGCTTAGGACCACCGCACCCCTACAATGAGCAGTTCTTC. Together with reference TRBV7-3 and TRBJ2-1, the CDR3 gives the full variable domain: GAGVSQTPSNKVTEKGKYVELRCDPISGHTALYWYRQSLGQGPEFLIYFQGTGAADDSGLPNDRFFAVRPEGSVSTLKIQRTERGDSAVYLCASSLGPPHPYNEQFFGPGTRLTVL.

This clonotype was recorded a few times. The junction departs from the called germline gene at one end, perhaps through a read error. The CDR3 protein is CANSLGRGDEQYF. In nucleotides, the CDR3 is TGTGCCAACAGCTTAGGACGGGGAGACGAGCAGTACTTC. This chain links TRBV11-2 with TRBJ2-7, with a tentative D call TRBD2 (5 bases). CDR1 is SGHAT, CDR2 FQNNGV, per germline. The CDR3 is 13 residues long.

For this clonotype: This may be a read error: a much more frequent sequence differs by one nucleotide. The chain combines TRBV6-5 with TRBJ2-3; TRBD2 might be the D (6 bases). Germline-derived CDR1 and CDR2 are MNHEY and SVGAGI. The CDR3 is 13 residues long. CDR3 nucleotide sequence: TGTGCCGGCAGTTACGGGGGTATGGATACGCAGTATTTT. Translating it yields CAGSYGGMDTQYF.

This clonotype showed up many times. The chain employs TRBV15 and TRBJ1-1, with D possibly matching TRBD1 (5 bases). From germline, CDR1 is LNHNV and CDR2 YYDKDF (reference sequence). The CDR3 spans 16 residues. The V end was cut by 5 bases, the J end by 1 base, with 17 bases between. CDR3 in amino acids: CATSPGMGQPNTEAFF. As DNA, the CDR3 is TGTGCCACCAGCCCAGGGATGGGGCAGCCGAACACTGAAGCTTTCTTT.

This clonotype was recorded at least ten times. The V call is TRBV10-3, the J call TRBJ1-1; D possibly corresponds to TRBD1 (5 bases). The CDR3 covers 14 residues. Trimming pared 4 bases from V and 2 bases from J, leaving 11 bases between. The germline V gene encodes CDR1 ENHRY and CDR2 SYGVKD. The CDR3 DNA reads TGTGCCATCAGTGTGTTTGACAGCAACACTGAAGCTTTCTTT. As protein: CAISVFDSNTEAFF.

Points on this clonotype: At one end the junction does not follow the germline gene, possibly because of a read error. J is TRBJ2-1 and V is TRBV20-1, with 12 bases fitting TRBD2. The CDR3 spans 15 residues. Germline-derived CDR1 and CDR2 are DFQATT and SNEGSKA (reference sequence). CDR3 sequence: CSARDFTSGRTGSIF. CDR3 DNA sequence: TGCAGTGCTAGAGATTTCACTAGCGGGAGGACCGGTTCCATCTTC.

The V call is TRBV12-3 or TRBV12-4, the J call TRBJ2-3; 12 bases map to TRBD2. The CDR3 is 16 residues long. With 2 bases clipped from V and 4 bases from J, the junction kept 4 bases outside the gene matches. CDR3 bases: TGTGCCAGCAGTTTATGGGCTAGCGGGAGGGCAGATACGCAGTATTTT. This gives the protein CASSLWASGRADTQYF.